This T cell receptor beta chain was recorded in a study of monozygotic twins with inflammatory bowel disease. The CDR3 is made up of 14 amino acids. CDR1 is GTSNPN and CDR2 is SVGIG in the germline V gene (reference sequence). TCRdb re-analyzed the 5' RACE reads; it lists each CDR3 protein once, without DNA. In all, the sample yields 150,000 to 200,000 distinct CDR3 sequences. Sequencing was performed on blood. The rearrangement uses TRBV30 and TRBJ2-2; no DNA is available, so the TRBD1 call from TCRdb remains unchecked. The clonotype comes from a human donor with ulcerative colitis or Crohn's disease, or a healthy co-twin of an affected twin (not recorded which). CDR3 region: CAWTAGQGPGELFF.